This T cell receptor beta chain was retrieved from a study of cytotoxic CD8 clonotypes in ibrutinib-treated CLL listed by TCRdb under 2021. With regard to the full study: The cohort was composed of under 12 relapsed/refractory and around 14 treatment-naive patients; IGHV unmutated status was identified in approximately 17 patients. Response samples were obtained after a median of around eleven months of treatment, with a range of about 6 to 40 months. Partial responses were observed in 24 patients and complete responses in 2; after a median follow-up of 68 months, remission was maintained in approximately 14 patients and progression was observed in approximately 12. Of the approximately 90 people in the trial, around 26 had longitudinal samples available. Cryopreserved peripheral blood mononuclear cells were obtained prior to treatment, at the time of response, and at either disease progression or sustained remission. On average, each sample had 255,043 productive templates and about 89,000 productive rearrangements. Patients were still on ibrutinib when every remission and progressive disease sample was collected.

The trim is 0 bases for V and 0 bases for J, with a gap of 6 bases between the germline ends. CDR1 and CDR2 are drawn from the germline V gene (reference sequence): MNHNY, SVGAGI. The CDR3 numbers 14 residues from cysteine through phenylalanine. Left in the record is the CDR3 DNA by itself, 42 bases read in frame from the first base. Remarks on this clone: No antigen is known for it. No much larger clonotype is one base removed from it; base qualities were not supplied.

Each clonotype received, on average, around 10x coverage in deep resolution sequencing performed on a MiSeq, where the target depth lay between 1 in 1 million and 1 in 200,000 T cells. The immunoSEQ hsTCRB Kit was used to generate TCR beta libraries. Per the original workflow: The data were analyzed with ImmunoSEQ Analyzer and ImmunoSEQ Data Assistant, and V, D and J gene assignments followed IMGT definitions. Clonality, which ranges from 0 to 1, was calculated as one minus the normalized Shannon entropy of productive rearrangement frequencies. Only overrepresented clonotypes making up at least 0.05% of each patient's repertoire were included in the public clonotype analysis. Some 13 age-matched healthy donor repertoires from immuneACCESS served as clonality controls. TCRdb mirrors the immuneACCESS table, restricted to in-frame sequences. Some clones are absent from its copies; in checked studies, under half trace to an unresolved V gene, and the reason for the others is unknown. The V and J calls and clone size were taken over from that table, and D and trimming were inferred from the DNA. This sample is represented by 140,000 to 150,000 clones; roughly three quarters of them were singletons. Jointly, the top ten make up approximately 5.1% of the sample.

The intended sense of this specimen's time point label: 24 months on ibrutinib. For TCR beta library preparation, about 2 micrograms of genomic DNA was extracted from cryopreserved PBMCs. High-throughput TCR beta sequencing was performed on longitudinal blood samples from CLL patients receiving ibrutinib monotherapy. The patients took part in an open-label, single-center phase 2 trial of ibrutinib monotherapy. What the study reported, not specific to this receptor: Sampling times were not matched between patients in sustained remission and patients whose disease was progressing, and lymph node repertoires were not examined. Public clonotypes were rare and either contracted or stayed stable during treatment, and the rise in clonality at ibrutinib response reflected the expansion of private clonotypes. At ibrutinib response clonality went up, during sustained remission it held steady, and at progression it dropped back toward baseline. At baseline, clonality was higher than in age-matched healthy donors and showed a strong correlation with circulating CD8+ T-cell counts.

The TCR sequence derives from a human donor with chronic lymphocytic leukemia. Here the chain combines TRBV6-6 and TRBJ2-7; TRBD1 could be the D gene, as 5 bases match. Sample: PBMCs, taken after 24 months of ibrutinib treatment. The DNA sequence is TGTGCCAGCAGTTACTCGGGGCCCTCCTACGAGCAGTACTTC. Its product reads: CASSYSGPSYEQYF.